These T cell receptor beta chains were read from a single sample in a study of T cell changes during pregnancy in multiple sclerosis. Sequencing was performed with immunoSEQ multiplex PCR; in TCRdb, only in-frame clones are kept and a portion is missing. The sample consists of around 75,000 clones, 89% of them appearing once. The material sequenced was peripheral blood, taken in the first trimester of pregnancy. These receptors came from a female donor in good health, enrolled as a control in a pregnancy study. Each CDR3 is given with its conserved first and last residue. A D gene is named only where the DNA matches it firmly. Only part of the rows carry a size: once, few, many, or a class if the clone is expanded.

cdr3_nt: TGTGCCAGTAGTATCGAGGGGGCTCAGTTTGGTGAAAAACTGTTTTTT
cdr3_aa: CASSIEGAQFGEKLFF
v_call: TRBV19
j_call: TRBJ1-4
clone_size: few
d_call: TRBD1

cdr3_nt: TGCGCCAGCAGACCTGGACTAGCGGGAGTGACAGATACGCAGTATTTT
cdr3_aa: CASRPGLAGVTDTQYF
v_call: TRBV5-1
j_call: TRBJ2-3
clone_size: -
d_call: TRBD2

cdr3_nt: TGTGCCAGTCACGGAAAGGGGATGGGCGAGCAGTACTTC
cdr3_aa: CASHGKGMGEQYF
v_call: TRBV19
j_call: TRBJ2-7
clone_size: once
d_call: -

cdr3_nt: TGCGCCAGCAGCTTGGAATTGGGCGGGGTTTCAACAGAGACCCAGTACTTC
cdr3_aa: CASSLELGGVSTETQYF
v_call: TRBV5-1
j_call: TRBJ2-5
clone_size: -
d_call: -

cdr3_nt: TGTGCCAGCCTTAGCGCCGCCCCGTTGGTCACTGAAGCTTTCTTT
cdr3_aa: CASLSAAPLVTEAFF
v_call: TRBV6-1
j_call: TRBJ1-1
clone_size: -
d_call: -

cdr3_nt: TGTGCCAGCAGCCCAGGGATTTATGGCTACACCTTC
cdr3_aa: CASSPGIYGYTF
v_call: TRBV2
j_call: TRBJ1-2
clone_size: -
d_call: -

cdr3_nt: TGCAGCGTTTTCGCCCGGACTAGCGGGCAGCAAGAGACCCAGTACTTC
cdr3_aa: CSVFARTSGQQETQYF
v_call: TRBV29-1
j_call: TRBJ2-5
clone_size: -
d_call: TRBD2

cdr3_nt: TGTGCCTGGAGTAGGCGGGAATGGTCGGGTGAGCAGTTCTTC
cdr3_aa: CAWSRREWSGEQFF
v_call: TRBV30
j_call: TRBJ2-1
clone_size: -
d_call: -

cdr3_nt: TGTGCCAGCAGCTTCGGGGTTAACTATGGCTACACCTTC
cdr3_aa: CASSFGVNYGYTF
v_call: TRBV7-9
j_call: TRBJ1-2
clone_size: -
d_call: -

cdr3_nt: TGTGCCAGCAGCTTAGCCGGGCGGGGGGGCCCCAATGAGCAGTTCTTC
cdr3_aa: CASSLAGRGGPNEQFF
v_call: TRBV7-2
j_call: TRBJ2-1
clone_size: -
d_call: TRBD2

cdr3_nt: TGTGCCAGCAGCTTAGGACAGGGGGCTTTTTATGGCTACACCTTC
cdr3_aa: CASSLGQGAFYGYTF
v_call: TRBV7-2
j_call: TRBJ1-2
clone_size: -
d_call: TRBD1

cdr3_nt: TGTGCCAGCAGTTCTATCTTTGTCTCTGGAAACACCATATATTTT
cdr3_aa: CASSSIFVSGNTIYF
v_call: TRBV28
j_call: TRBJ1-3
clone_size: -
d_call: -

cdr3_nt: TGTGCCAGTAGTGGGCACAGGGAAGGTACGCAGTATTTT
cdr3_aa: CASSGHREGTQYF
v_call: TRBV19
j_call: TRBJ2-3
clone_size: -
d_call: -

cdr3_nt: TGTGCCAGCTCACCGCGGGGCGGCACAGATACGCAGTATTTT
cdr3_aa: CASSPRGGTDTQYF
v_call: TRBV18
j_call: TRBJ2-3
clone_size: -
d_call: -

cdr3_nt: TGTGCCAGCTCACTTCGGACTAGCGCAGACTCCTACGAGCAGTACTTC
cdr3_aa: CASSLRTSADSYEQYF
v_call: TRBV18
j_call: TRBJ2-7
clone_size: -
d_call: TRBD2

cdr3_nt: TGTGCCAGCAGCCCGAGCTACGAGCAGTACTTC
cdr3_aa: CASSPSYEQYF
v_call: TRBV11-2
j_call: TRBJ2-7
clone_size: -
d_call: -

cdr3_nt: TGCGCCAGCAGCCCGACAGGAAATCCCGCGGATGAAAAACTGTTTTTT
cdr3_aa: CASSPTGNPADEKLFF
v_call: TRBV5-1
j_call: TRBJ1-4
clone_size: -
d_call: -

cdr3_nt: TGCGCCAGCAGCGAAAACAGGGTCCTTCGTTCACCCCTCCACTTT
cdr3_aa: CASSENRVLRSPLHF
v_call: TRBV4-3
j_call: TRBJ1-6
clone_size: -
d_call: -

cdr3_nt: TGTGCCAGCAGCCCAGACAGGGTTGAGCCCCAGCATTTT
cdr3_aa: CASSPDRVEPQHF
v_call: TRBV7-9
j_call: TRBJ1-5
clone_size: -
d_call: TRBD1

cdr3_nt: TGTGCCAGCACAACCACCCCGGGAACCCAGTACTTC
cdr3_aa: CASTTTPGTQYF
v_call: TRBV6-6
j_call: TRBJ2-5
clone_size: -
d_call: -

cdr3_nt: TGCGCCAGCAGCTCTGGGGACAGGGGGCACGGTGAAGCTTTCTTT
cdr3_aa: CASSSGDRGHGEAFF
v_call: TRBV5-1
j_call: TRBJ1-1
clone_size: -
d_call: TRBD1

cdr3_nt: TGCGCCAGCAGCTCCGGACAGTCCCCCGCCGTCTACGAGCAGTACTTC
cdr3_aa: CASSSGQSPAVYEQYF
v_call: TRBV5-1
j_call: TRBJ2-7
clone_size: -
d_call: -

cdr3_nt: TGTGCCAGCACCTCGGACAGGACGACCACAGATACGCAGTATTTT
cdr3_aa: CASTSDRTTTDTQYF
v_call: TRBV2
j_call: TRBJ2-3
clone_size: -
d_call: TRBD1

cdr3_nt: TGCGCCAGCAGCTTGGCCGGGAGTGGGGCAGATACGCAGTATTTT
cdr3_aa: CASSLAGSGADTQYF
v_call: TRBV5-1
j_call: TRBJ2-3
clone_size: -
d_call: -

cdr3_nt: TGTGCCAGCTCACCACCGACAGGGTTTAACGCTGAAGCTTTCTTT
cdr3_aa: CASSPPTGFNAEAFF
v_call: TRBV18
j_call: TRBJ1-1
clone_size: -
d_call: TRBD1

cdr3_nt: TGTGCCAGCAGCTTAGAGGGACTAGCGGTCAAAAATGAGCAGTTCTTC
cdr3_aa: CASSLEGLAVKNEQFF
v_call: TRBV7-9
j_call: TRBJ2-1
clone_size: -
d_call: TRBD2

cdr3_nt: TGTGCCAGCAGCTGGACAGGGAGCACTGAAGCTTTCTTT
cdr3_aa: CASSWTGSTEAFF
v_call: TRBV5-4
j_call: TRBJ1-1
clone_size: few
d_call: TRBD1

cdr3_nt: TGCGCCAGCAGTGAGTCTCGGGCTAGCGGGAGCCGGGAGCTGTTTTTT
cdr3_aa: CASSESRASGSRELFF
v_call: TRBV10-1
j_call: TRBJ2-2
clone_size: -
d_call: TRBD2

cdr3_nt: TGTGCCAGCAGCTTGTGGACTAGCGGGAGCTACGAGCAGTACTTC
cdr3_aa: CASSLWTSGSYEQYF
v_call: TRBV5-4
j_call: TRBJ2-7
clone_size: -
d_call: TRBD2

cdr3_nt: TGTGCCAGTAGTATTCCGGGGGACAGGGTGAACCAGCCCCAGCATTTT
cdr3_aa: CASSIPGDRVNQPQHF
v_call: TRBV19
j_call: TRBJ1-5
clone_size: -
d_call: TRBD1

cdr3_nt: TGTGCCAGCTCACCGGGAGGACCCCTCTACGAGCAGTACTTC
cdr3_aa: CASSPGGPLYEQYF
v_call: TRBV18
j_call: TRBJ2-7
clone_size: -
d_call: -

cdr3_nt: TGTGCCAGCAGCTTAGATCGGGGGAGACAGTACTTC
cdr3_aa: CASSLDRGRQYF
v_call: TRBV11-2
j_call: TRBJ2-5
clone_size: once
d_call: -

cdr3_nt: TGTGCCAGCACCGAGGACAGGGATTCACCCCTCCACTTT
cdr3_aa: CASTEDRDSPLHF
v_call: TRBV28
j_call: TRBJ1-6
clone_size: -
d_call: TRBD1

cdr3_nt: TGCGCCAGCAGCTACGTGGGCCCCGATTCACCCCTCCACTTT
cdr3_aa: CASSYVGPDSPLHF
v_call: TRBV5-1
j_call: TRBJ1-6
clone_size: -
d_call: -

cdr3_nt: TGTGCCAGCAGTCCTAGGACAGAGCCGAACGAGCAGTACTTC
cdr3_aa: CASSPRTEPNEQYF
v_call: TRBV28
j_call: TRBJ2-7
clone_size: -
d_call: -

cdr3_nt: TGTGCCATCAAGTGGGCTACCACAGATACGCAGTATTTT
cdr3_aa: CAIKWATTDTQYF
v_call: TRBV10-3
j_call: TRBJ2-3
clone_size: -
d_call: -

cdr3_nt: TGTGCCAGTAGTGTTGTGACAGGCTTACCTTACGAGCAGTACTTC
cdr3_aa: CASSVVTGLPYEQYF
v_call: TRBV19
j_call: TRBJ2-7
clone_size: -
d_call: -

cdr3_nt: TGCGCCACCGCTACAGGGGACTCCTACGAGCAGTACTTC
cdr3_aa: CATATGDSYEQYF
v_call: TRBV5-1
j_call: TRBJ2-7
clone_size: once
d_call: TRBD1

cdr3_nt: TGCGCCAGCAGTGCGACGGGACTAACTGAAGCTTTCTTT
cdr3_aa: CASSATGLTEAFF
v_call: TRBV10-1
j_call: TRBJ1-1
clone_size: -
d_call: -

cdr3_nt: TGTGCCAGCTCCAAAGGGTCGGGGTACGAGCAGTACTTC
cdr3_aa: CASSKGSGYEQYF
v_call: TRBV18
j_call: TRBJ2-7
clone_size: -
d_call: -

cdr3_nt: TGTGCCAGCAGCTTAGGCACTGTGTTCTACAATGAGCAGTTCTTC
cdr3_aa: CASSLGTVFYNEQFF
v_call: TRBV11-3
j_call: TRBJ2-1
clone_size: -
d_call: -

cdr3_nt: TGTGCCAGCACCTTGGGATCAGGGGATCAGCCCCAGCATTTT
cdr3_aa: CASTLGSGDQPQHF
v_call: TRBV6-1
j_call: TRBJ1-5
clone_size: -
d_call: -

cdr3_nt: TGTGCCACCAGCAGAGAGGGACTAGTCGATGAGCAGTTCTTC
cdr3_aa: CATSREGLVDEQFF
v_call: TRBV15
j_call: TRBJ2-1
clone_size: -
d_call: TRBD2